A selection of T cell receptor beta chains follows, all from one sample in a study of blood T cell repertoires in COVID-19. TCRdb keeps only in-frame clones here, not all; method: immunoSEQ multiplex PCR. This sample has more than 150,000 clones; about 86% occur once, and the top ten carry around 21%. Material: peripheral blood. These receptors were obtained from a man between 65 and 85 years old with active or convalescent COVID-19. Both conserved end residues are part of each CDR3. A D gene is named only where the DNA matches it firmly. Size is omitted from some rows. Given values are once, few, many or a class for expanded clones.

cdr3_length: 13
j_call: TRBJ2-7
clone_size: .
v_call: TRBV9
d_call: TRBD1
cdr3_nt: TGTGCCAGCAGTAGGGACAGCTCCTACGAGCAGTACTTC
cdr3_aa: CASSRDSSYEQYF

cdr3_length: 15
j_call: TRBJ1-2
clone_size: .
v_call: TRBV7-2
d_call: .
cdr3_nt: TGTGCCAGCAGCACAAGGCAGACCCCGAGGGATGGCTACACCTTC
cdr3_aa: CASSTRQTPRDGYTF

cdr3_length: 17
j_call: TRBJ2-1
clone_size: .
v_call: TRBV18
d_call: TRBD2
cdr3_nt: TGTGCCAGCTCACCCCCGGGACTAGCGGGGGGGTACAATGAGCAGTTCTTC
cdr3_aa: CASSPPGLAGGYNEQFF

cdr3_length: 13
j_call: TRBJ1-5
clone_size: .
v_call: TRBV12-3/TRBV12-4
d_call: .
cdr3_nt: TGTGCCAGCAGTCCTCAGGGGAATCAGCCCCAGCATTTT
cdr3_aa: CASSPQGNQPQHF

cdr3_length: 17
j_call: TRBJ2-3
clone_size: .
v_call: TRBV9
d_call: TRBD2
cdr3_nt: TGTGCCAGCAGCCCCCGACTAGCGGGAGGGAGCACAGATACGCAGTATTTT
cdr3_aa: CASSPRLAGGSTDTQYF

cdr3_length: 15
j_call: TRBJ2-5
clone_size: .
v_call: TRBV27
d_call: TRBD1
cdr3_nt: TGTGCCAGCAGCCAGGGACAGGCCCTCCAAGAGACCCAGTACTTC
cdr3_aa: CASSQGQALQETQYF

cdr3_length: 13
j_call: TRBJ1-1
clone_size: .
v_call: TRBV19
d_call: .
cdr3_nt: TGTGCCAGTAGTATCAACTCGGGGACTGAAGCTTTCTTT
cdr3_aa: CASSINSGTEAFF

cdr3_length: 15
j_call: TRBJ1-5
clone_size: .
v_call: TRBV20-1
d_call: .
cdr3_nt: TGCAGTGCTAGTCTAGAACCAGCGGGTGATCAGCCCCAGCATTTT
cdr3_aa: CSASLEPAGDQPQHF

cdr3_length: 14
j_call: TRBJ1-1
clone_size: .
v_call: TRBV14
d_call: .
cdr3_nt: TGTGCCAGCAGCCAAGATCTTACCACAGGGCGGCCTTTCTTT
cdr3_aa: CASSQDLTTGRPFF

cdr3_length: 15
j_call: TRBJ1-2
clone_size: .
v_call: TRBV6-5
d_call: .
cdr3_nt: TGTGCCAGCTCTAAAGCAGGGAACATGAACTATGGCTACACCTTC
cdr3_aa: CASSKAGNMNYGYTF

cdr3_length: 14
j_call: TRBJ2-5
clone_size: many
v_call: TRBV6-6
d_call: .
cdr3_nt: TGTGCCACCTCCAGCAGGGGGAGGCAAGAGACCCAGTACTTC
cdr3_aa: CATSSRGRQETQYF

cdr3_length: 14
j_call: TRBJ1-1
clone_size: .
v_call: TRBV13
d_call: TRBD1
cdr3_nt: TGTGCCAGCAGCTGGGACAGATGGAACACTGAAGCTTTCTTT
cdr3_aa: CASSWDRWNTEAFF

cdr3_length: 14
j_call: TRBJ1-2
clone_size: .
v_call: TRBV7-2
d_call: TRBD1
cdr3_nt: TGTGCCAGCAGCTTAGAAGGGACAGCCTATGGCTACACCTTC
cdr3_aa: CASSLEGTAYGYTF

cdr3_length: 15
j_call: TRBJ2-7
clone_size: many
v_call: TRBV6-5
d_call: TRBD1
cdr3_nt: TGTGCCAGCACCCCAGGGGGGACAGGGGACTACGAGCAGTACTTC
cdr3_aa: CASTPGGTGDYEQYF

cdr3_length: 15
j_call: TRBJ1-4
clone_size: .
v_call: TRBV7-6
d_call: TRBD1
cdr3_nt: TGTGCCAGCAGCTCGGGGGGGACAGGGGGAGAAAAACTGTTTTTT
cdr3_aa: CASSSGGTGGEKLFF

cdr3_length: 13
j_call: TRBJ2-7
clone_size: few
v_call: TRBV7-2
d_call: .
cdr3_nt: TGTGCCAGCAGCTTAGGGACTAAGGGCGAGCAGTACTTC
cdr3_aa: CASSLGTKGEQYF

cdr3_length: 14
j_call: TRBJ1-2
clone_size: .
v_call: TRBV9
d_call: .
cdr3_nt: TGTGCCAGCAGCCCCCAGGGGTCTAACTATGGCTACACCTTC
cdr3_aa: CASSPQGSNYGYTF

cdr3_length: 16
j_call: TRBJ1-1
clone_size: .
v_call: TRBV30
d_call: TRBD1
cdr3_nt: TGTGCCTGGAGTGCAAAAACAGGGGGCGCCTACACTGAAGCTTTCTTT
cdr3_aa: CAWSAKTGGAYTEAFF

cdr3_length: 12
j_call: TRBJ1-2
clone_size: .
v_call: TRBV2
d_call: .
cdr3_nt: TGTGCCAGCAGTCGGACAGACTATGGCTACACCTTC
cdr3_aa: CASSRTDYGYTF

cdr3_length: 12
j_call: TRBJ2-7
clone_size: .
v_call: TRBV30
d_call: .
cdr3_nt: TGTGCCTGGTCTGCGGGGAGGAGGGAGCAGTACTTC
cdr3_aa: CAWSAGRREQYF

cdr3_length: 16
j_call: TRBJ1-6
clone_size: .
v_call: TRBV5-5
d_call: TRBD1
cdr3_nt: TGTGCCAGCAGCTTGGCCGGACAGGGGCTGAATTCACCCCTCCACTTT
cdr3_aa: CASSLAGQGLNSPLHF

cdr3_length: 15
j_call: TRBJ2-2
clone_size: .
v_call: TRBV7-2
d_call: TRBD2
cdr3_nt: TGTGCCAGCAGCCCACTAGCGTTGGGCACCGGGGAGCTGTTTTTT
cdr3_aa: CASSPLALGTGELFF

cdr3_length: 13
j_call: TRBJ2-7
clone_size: .
v_call: TRBV25-1
d_call: TRBD2
cdr3_nt: TGTGCCAGCACCCCGAGGGAGGGTGATGAGCAGTACTTC
cdr3_aa: CASTPREGDEQYF

cdr3_length: 13
j_call: TRBJ1-1
clone_size: .
v_call: TRBV19
d_call: .
cdr3_nt: TGTGCCACCAGGGGCAGGGAGAACACTGAAGCTTTCTTT
cdr3_aa: CATRGRENTEAFF

cdr3_length: 14
j_call: TRBJ1-5
clone_size: .
v_call: TRBV28
d_call: .
cdr3_nt: TGTGCCAGCAGTTTGGGGCAGGGGACCCAGCCCCAGCATTTT
cdr3_aa: CASSLGQGTQPQHF

cdr3_length: 13
j_call: TRBJ1-1
clone_size: .
v_call: TRBV29-1
d_call: .
cdr3_nt: TGCAGCGCCCCCAGCGGCTCCTACACTGAAGCTTTCTTT
cdr3_aa: CSAPSGSYTEAFF

cdr3_length: 17
j_call: TRBJ1-5
clone_size: .
v_call: TRBV7-9
d_call: TRBD1
cdr3_nt: TGTGCCAGCAGCTTAGGGACCGGGACAGGGGAGGGACAGCCCCAGCATTTT
cdr3_aa: CASSLGTGTGEGQPQHF

cdr3_length: 14
j_call: TRBJ2-7
clone_size: once
v_call: TRBV11-2
d_call: TRBD1
cdr3_nt: TGTGCCAGCAGCTTCGGGACAGGAGCCTACGAGCAGTACTTC
cdr3_aa: CASSFGTGAYEQYF

cdr3_length: 15
j_call: TRBJ2-7
clone_size: .
v_call: TRBV5-5
d_call: .
cdr3_nt: TGTGCCAGCAGCTTAGGCCCGGGAGCCACGTACGAGCAGTACTTC
cdr3_aa: CASSLGPGATYEQYF

cdr3_length: 14
j_call: TRBJ2-5
clone_size: .
v_call: TRBV7-8
d_call: .
cdr3_nt: TGTGCCAGCAGACGTACAGGGAATCCGGAGACCCAGTACTTC
cdr3_aa: CASRRTGNPETQYF

cdr3_length: 14
j_call: TRBJ2-7
clone_size: .
v_call: TRBV7-2
d_call: .
cdr3_nt: TGTGCCAGCAGCCCCAAGAGGGTTTCCTACGAGCAGTACTTC
cdr3_aa: CASSPKRVSYEQYF

cdr3_length: 14
j_call: TRBJ1-2
clone_size: .
v_call: TRBV20-1
d_call: .
cdr3_nt: TGCAGTGCTAGTGCAGGGGCCCCTAACTATGGCTACACCTTC
cdr3_aa: CSASAGAPNYGYTF

cdr3_length: 16
j_call: TRBJ2-5
clone_size: .
v_call: TRBV9
d_call: TRBD2
cdr3_nt: TGTGCCAGCAGCGGAGGACTAGCGGGAGGGCAAGAGACCCAGTACTTC
cdr3_aa: CASSGGLAGGQETQYF

cdr3_length: 16
j_call: TRBJ2-1
clone_size: once
v_call: TRBV6-2/TRBV6-3
d_call: .
cdr3_nt: TGTGCCAGCAGTGGCGGACGGCCGGTGGGAAGACAGGAGCAGTTCTTC
cdr3_aa: CASSGGRPVGRQEQFF

cdr3_length: 14
j_call: TRBJ2-1
clone_size: .
v_call: TRBV5-1
d_call: TRBD1
cdr3_nt: TGCGCCAGCAGCGTGGGACAGTCCTACAATGAGCAGTTCTTC
cdr3_aa: CASSVGQSYNEQFF

cdr3_length: 13
j_call: TRBJ1-2
clone_size: .
v_call: TRBV27
d_call: .
cdr3_nt: TGTGCCAGCTGCCCCGAAGGGGTTTCTGGCTACACCTTC
cdr3_aa: CASCPEGVSGYTF

cdr3_length: 17
j_call: TRBJ2-2
clone_size: .
v_call: TRBV21-1
d_call: .
cdr3_nt: TGTGCCAGCAGCAAAGACAAAGCGGGAGAAAGTGCCGGGGAGCTGTTTTTT
cdr3_aa: CASSKDKAGESAGELFF

cdr3_length: 13
j_call: TRBJ2-5
clone_size: .
v_call: TRBV5-4
d_call: .
cdr3_nt: TGTGCCAGCAGCGCCGAGAGCCAAGAGACCCAGTACTTC
cdr3_aa: CASSAESQETQYF

cdr3_length: 16
j_call: TRBJ2-1
clone_size: .
v_call: TRBV6-2/TRBV6-3
d_call: TRBD2
cdr3_nt: TGTGCCAGCAGTTACCGTCGGGGGGGCCGGTACAATGAGCAGTTCTTC
cdr3_aa: CASSYRRGGRYNEQFF

cdr3_length: 15
j_call: TRBJ2-7
clone_size: .
v_call: TRBV4-1
d_call: .
cdr3_nt: TGCGCCAGCAGCCGGAACGAACAGAAAGTCTACGAGCAGTACTTC
cdr3_aa: CASSRNEQKVYEQYF

cdr3_length: 13
j_call: TRBJ2-2
clone_size: .
v_call: TRBV12-3/TRBV12-4
d_call: TRBD2
cdr3_nt: TGTGCCAGCAGTTTTAAGGGGAGCGGGGAACTGTTTTTT
cdr3_aa: CASSFKGSGELFF

cdr3_length: 15
j_call: TRBJ2-7
clone_size: .
v_call: TRBV25-1
d_call: TRBD1
cdr3_nt: TGTGCCAGCAGTCCCCGGGGACAGGGACCCTACGAGCAGTACTTC
cdr3_aa: CASSPRGQGPYEQYF

cdr3_length: 16
j_call: TRBJ1-2
clone_size: .
v_call: TRBV27
d_call: .
cdr3_nt: TGTGCCAGCAGTCCCGGTAGGGGGTCAAAAGGACATGGCTACACCTTC
cdr3_aa: CASSPGRGSKGHGYTF

cdr3_length: 13
j_call: TRBJ2-4
clone_size: .
v_call: TRBV28
d_call: TRBD1
cdr3_nt: TGTGCCAGCAAACAGACAGGGATGGACATTCAGTACTTC
cdr3_aa: CASKQTGMDIQYF

cdr3_length: 15
j_call: TRBJ2-3
clone_size: .
v_call: TRBV9
d_call: TRBD2
cdr3_nt: TGTGCCAGCAGCGTAGCGGGGGGTCTGTCAGATACGCAGTATTTT
cdr3_aa: CASSVAGGLSDTQYF

cdr3_length: 14
j_call: TRBJ1-2
clone_size: few
v_call: TRBV5-1
d_call: .
cdr3_nt: TGCGCCAGCAGCTTTGGTGGCAGAAACTATGGCTACACCTTC
cdr3_aa: CASSFGGRNYGYTF

cdr3_length: 16
j_call: TRBJ1-5
clone_size: .
v_call: TRBV28
d_call: TRBD1
cdr3_nt: TGTGCCAGCAGCCCCGGGCTGGGACAGGTAAATCAGCCCCAGCATTTT
cdr3_aa: CASSPGLGQVNQPQHF

cdr3_length: 15
j_call: TRBJ2-5
clone_size: .
v_call: TRBV7-2
d_call: TRBD1
cdr3_nt: TGTGCCAGCAGCTTGGACAGGGGGGACCAAGAGACCCAGTACTTC
cdr3_aa: CASSLDRGDQETQYF

cdr3_length: 16
j_call: TRBJ2-3
clone_size: .
v_call: TRBV11-3
d_call: TRBD2
cdr3_nt: TGTGCCAGCAGCCACGGGACTAGCCAAAGCACAGATACGCAGTATTTT
cdr3_aa: CASSHGTSQSTDTQYF

cdr3_length: 16
j_call: TRBJ1-3
clone_size: .
v_call: TRBV2
d_call: TRBD1
cdr3_nt: TGTGCCAGCAGCGAAACCGGGACAGGGCCTGGAAACACCATATATTTT
cdr3_aa: CASSETGTGPGNTIYF

cdr3_length: 17
j_call: TRBJ2-7
clone_size: .
v_call: TRBV7-2
d_call: .
cdr3_nt: TGTGCCAGCAGCTTAATTGACCAGGGCCCCCTTTCCCACGAGCAGTACTTC
cdr3_aa: CASSLIDQGPLSHEQYF